Listed below are T cell receptor beta chains from one sample, sequenced in a study of blood T cell repertoires in COVID-19. Generated by immunoSEQ multiplex PCR, the TCRdb table keeps only in-frame clones and is missing some. Found here are 80,000 to 100,000 clones, under 80% of them singletons; the top ten hold 3.9%. The sample comprised peripheral blood. All receptors come from a man aged 65 to 79 with COVID-19, enrolled during active disease. Both conserved end residues are part of each CDR3. The order of the fields is V gene, J gene, D gene, clone size, CDR3 DNA, CDR3 protein. D genes are given only for firm matches. Rows may omit the clone size; those that give it use once, few, many or a size class.

v_gene: TRBV20-1; j_gene: TRBJ1-2; d_gene: TRBD1; abundance: NA; CDR3nt: TGCAGTGCTAGTATGAACTTAGGGCGACAGGGTGGCTACACCTTC; CDR3aa: CSASMNLGRQGGYTF
v_gene: TRBV18; j_gene: TRBJ1-1; d_gene: NA; abundance: NA; CDR3nt: TGTGCCAGCTCACCAGGGCAGGACGGAGGCACTGAAGCTTTCTTT; CDR3aa: CASSPGQDGGTEAFF
v_gene: TRBV11-3; j_gene: TRBJ2-1; d_gene: TRBD2; abundance: NA; CDR3nt: TGTGCCAGCAGCTCCGCTAGCGGGAGAATGAATGAGCAGTTCTTC; CDR3aa: CASSSASGRMNEQFF
v_gene: TRBV12-3/TRBV12-4; j_gene: TRBJ1-2; d_gene: NA; abundance: NA; CDR3nt: TGTGCCAGCGCCCCCCAGGGTTCCAGTGGCTACACCTTC; CDR3aa: CASAPQGSSGYTF
v_gene: TRBV9; j_gene: TRBJ2-3; d_gene: NA; abundance: few; CDR3nt: TGTGCCAGCAGCGTGCAAGCTCTCGATACGCAGTATTTT; CDR3aa: CASSVQALDTQYF
v_gene: TRBV18; j_gene: TRBJ1-5; d_gene: NA; abundance: NA; CDR3nt: TGTGCCAGCTCGTTGGACACGAGCAATCAGCCCCAGCATTTT; CDR3aa: CASSLDTSNQPQHF
v_gene: TRBV7-3; j_gene: TRBJ2-5; d_gene: TRBD2; abundance: NA; CDR3nt: TGTGCCAGCAGCCGAGAGGCGGGAGGAGAGACCCAGTACTTC; CDR3aa: CASSREAGGETQYF
v_gene: TRBV11-2; j_gene: TRBJ2-3; d_gene: TRBD2; abundance: few; CDR3nt: TGTGCCAGCAGCTTTGCGGTAGGACTAGCGGGAGGGCGTGCAGATACGCAGTATTTT; CDR3aa: CASSFAVGLAGGRADTQYF
v_gene: TRBV4-1; j_gene: TRBJ1-4; d_gene: NA; abundance: NA; CDR3nt: TGCGCCAGCAGCCAAGAAAGGGGCTCCGAAAAACTGTTTTTT; CDR3aa: CASSQERGSEKLFF
v_gene: TRBV24-1; j_gene: TRBJ1-1; d_gene: NA; abundance: NA; CDR3nt: TGTGCCACCAGTGATCTATATAGCAGGGTGGCTTTCTTT; CDR3aa: CATSDLYSRVAFF
v_gene: TRBV19; j_gene: TRBJ2-1; d_gene: TRBD2; abundance: once; CDR3nt: TGTGCCAGTAGTAGGCGGGAGGGCCAGGGGGATGAGCAGTTCTTC; CDR3aa: CASSRREGQGDEQFF
v_gene: TRBV5-5; j_gene: TRBJ2-3; d_gene: TRBD2; abundance: NA; CDR3nt: TGTGCCAGCAGCTTGGAAAGCGGGACTCTTCGCACAGATACGCAGTATTTT; CDR3aa: CASSLESGTLRTDTQYF
v_gene: TRBV6-2/TRBV6-3; j_gene: TRBJ2-7; d_gene: TRBD2; abundance: NA; CDR3nt: TGTGCCAGCAGTTACGGAGCGGGAGCCGATTACGAGCAGTACTTC; CDR3aa: CASSYGAGADYEQYF
v_gene: TRBV2; j_gene: TRBJ2-3; d_gene: TRBD1; abundance: NA; CDR3nt: TGTGCCTCAAAACCGGGACAGACCACAGATACGCAGTATTTT; CDR3aa: CASKPGQTTDTQYF
v_gene: TRBV7-3; j_gene: TRBJ2-1; d_gene: NA; abundance: NA; CDR3nt: TGTGCCAGCAGCCTCATTCCAGGCTACAATGAGCAGTTCTTC; CDR3aa: CASSLIPGYNEQFF
v_gene: TRBV27; j_gene: TRBJ2-7; d_gene: TRBD2; abundance: NA; CDR3nt: TGTGCCAGCAGTTTATCTTTTAGCGGGAGCAACGAGCAGTACTTC; CDR3aa: CASSLSFSGSNEQYF
v_gene: TRBV14; j_gene: TRBJ2-5; d_gene: NA; abundance: many; CDR3nt: TGTGCCAGCAGCCCAAAAGAACCCGTGGCGGGGAATGGAATCCAGTACTTC; CDR3aa: CASSPKEPVAGNGIQYF
v_gene: TRBV4-2; j_gene: TRBJ2-1; d_gene: NA; abundance: NA; CDR3nt: TGTGCCAGCAGCTCCAGGGGGGCCCTAGTACAAGGCGCTTACAATGAGCAGTTCTTC; CDR3aa: CASSSRGALVQGAYNEQFF
v_gene: TRBV7-9; j_gene: TRBJ1-1; d_gene: TRBD1; abundance: NA; CDR3nt: TGTGCCAGCAGCGCGGGACAGATGAACACTGAAGCTTTCTTT; CDR3aa: CASSAGQMNTEAFF
v_gene: TRBV9; j_gene: TRBJ2-7; d_gene: TRBD1; abundance: NA; CDR3nt: TGTGCCAGCAGCACGGGACAGGGGGCCTACGAGCAGTACTTC; CDR3aa: CASSTGQGAYEQYF
v_gene: TRBV10-1; j_gene: TRBJ2-4; d_gene: TRBD1; abundance: NA; CDR3nt: TGCGCCAGCCAGACAGGGGAGGCAGCCAAAAACATTCAGTACTTC; CDR3aa: CASQTGEAAKNIQYF
v_gene: TRBV28; j_gene: TRBJ1-2; d_gene: NA; abundance: once; CDR3nt: TGTGCCAGCAGCTCCGCCCAGATTAACTATGGCTACACCTTC; CDR3aa: CASSSAQINYGYTF
v_gene: TRBV5-1; j_gene: TRBJ2-1; d_gene: NA; abundance: NA; CDR3nt: TGCGCCAGCAGCTTGAACAGCTACAATGAGCAGTTCTTC; CDR3aa: CASSLNSYNEQFF
v_gene: TRBV2; j_gene: TRBJ1-2; d_gene: NA; abundance: once; CDR3nt: TGTGCCAGCAGTGATGAGACTAACTATGGCTACACCTTC; CDR3aa: CASSDETNYGYTF
v_gene: TRBV30; j_gene: TRBJ1-1; d_gene: TRBD1; abundance: NA; CDR3nt: TGTGCCTGGAGTACAGGGGTCCATACTGAAGCTTTCTTT; CDR3aa: CAWSTGVHTEAFF
v_gene: TRBV24-1; j_gene: TRBJ2-2; d_gene: TRBD2; abundance: few; CDR3nt: TGTGCCACCAGTGATTTGCCTCTAGCGGGCGGGGAGCTGTTTTTT; CDR3aa: CATSDLPLAGGELFF
v_gene: TRBV5-4; j_gene: TRBJ2-1; d_gene: TRBD2; abundance: NA; CDR3nt: TGTGCCAGCAGCTTGATGTCGGGAGGGGGGCCCAATGAGCAGTTCTTC; CDR3aa: CASSLMSGGGPNEQFF
v_gene: TRBV7-7; j_gene: TRBJ2-2; d_gene: TRBD2; abundance: few; CDR3nt: TGTGCTAGCAGCCCTGACCTAGCGGATTCGAACACCGGGGAGCTGTTTTTT; CDR3aa: CASSPDLADSNTGELFF
v_gene: TRBV5-5; j_gene: TRBJ2-1; d_gene: TRBD2; abundance: NA; CDR3nt: TGTGCCAGCAGCTTGGTCATCGGGACTAGCGGGAGGAATGAGCAGTTCTTC; CDR3aa: CASSLVIGTSGRNEQFF